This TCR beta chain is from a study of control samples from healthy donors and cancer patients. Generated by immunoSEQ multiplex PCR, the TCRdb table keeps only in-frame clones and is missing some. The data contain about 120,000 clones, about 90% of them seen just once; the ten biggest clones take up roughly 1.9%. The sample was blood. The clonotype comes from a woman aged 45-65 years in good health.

The CDR3 DNA is TGTGCCAGCAGTTTAATGGTGGGGCGAGGCTACACCTTC. Its protein is CASSLMVGRGYTF. V gene TRBV12-3 or TRBV12-4 combines with J gene TRBJ1-2; weak D call: TRBD1 (5 bases). CDR3 length: 13 amino acids. V was cut by 2 bases and J by 8 bases, with 12 bases left in between.